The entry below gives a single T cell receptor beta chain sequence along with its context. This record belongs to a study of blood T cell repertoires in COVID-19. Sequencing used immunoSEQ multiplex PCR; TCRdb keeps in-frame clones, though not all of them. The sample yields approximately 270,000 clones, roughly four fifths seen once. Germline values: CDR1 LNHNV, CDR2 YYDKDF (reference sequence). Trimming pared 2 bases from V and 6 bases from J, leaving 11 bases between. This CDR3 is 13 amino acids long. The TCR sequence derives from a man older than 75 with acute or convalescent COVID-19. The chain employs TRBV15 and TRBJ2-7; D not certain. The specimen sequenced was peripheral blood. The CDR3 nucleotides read TGTGCCACCAGCAGACGCGGTCAAGCCGAGCAGTACTTC. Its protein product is CATSRRGQAEQYF.